Below, 16 T cell receptor beta chains from the same sample are listed, as sequenced in a study of blood T cell repertoires in COVID-19. The table came from immunoSEQ multiplex PCR; TCRdb's copy has only in-frame clones and leaves some out. The table shows around 49,000 clones, with 70% to 85% occurring only once. Sequencing was performed on PBMCs or T cells enriched from blood (not recorded which). The origin of the receptors is a woman in her forties or fifties with acute COVID-19.

V usage is TRBV18 and J usage is TRBJ2-3; 8 bases agree with TRBD2. The V gene end was trimmed by 5 bases and the J gene end by 2 bases; junction bases not matched to a gene: 9. Germline V CDR1 and CDR2: KGHSH, LQKENI. CDR3 length equals 16 residues. Written as DNA, the CDR3 is TGTGCCAGCTCAGCCGGCGGGGGGCGGTTCACAGATACGCAGTATTTT. Its protein is CASSAGGGRFTDTQYF.

V and J are TRBV7-9 and TRBJ2-2; 9 nucleotides match TRBD2. Germline V gives CDR1 SEHNR, CDR2 FQNEAQ (reference sequence). V was pared by 2 bases and J by 1 base, with 2 bases of the junction left unmatched. The CDR3 contains 16 residues. CDR3 sequence: CASSLSSGGNTGELFF. In DNA form, the CDR3 reads TGTGCCAGCAGCTTAAGTAGCGGGGGGAACACCGGGGAGCTGTTTTTT.

The V and J genes are TRBV3-1 (or the pseudogene TRBV3-2) and TRBJ1-3; D is unclear. Germline assignment: CDR1 LGHDT and CDR2 YNNKEL (reference sequence). Trimming removed 0 bases from V and 0 bases from J, with 6 bases in between. This CDR3 contains 15 residues. DNA of the CDR3: TGTGCCAGCAGCCAAGATCTGAGCTCTGGAAACACCATATATTTT. This translates into CASSQDLSSGNTIYF.

This clone appeared a few times. The chain has TRBV3-1 (or the pseudogene TRBV3-2) and TRBJ1-1; 10 bases map to TRBD1. Germline CDR1 LGHDT, CDR2 YNNKEL (reference sequence). The CDR3 length is 16 residues. Trimming cost V 0 bases and J 1 base; bases outside gene matches: 2. The CDR3 DNA is TGTGCCAGCAGCCAAGAGGGACAGGGGCGGAACACTGAAGCTTTCTTT. Its protein product is CASSQEGQGRNTEAFF.

The chain employs TRBV3-1 (or the pseudogene TRBV3-2) and TRBJ1-2; D gene ambiguous. V was clipped by 0 bases and J by 5 bases, with 13 bases between them. Germline CDR1 is LGHDT and CDR2 is YNNKEL (reference sequence). This CDR3 contains 15 residues. The CDR3: CASSQDRSQRYGYTF. The CDR3 DNA sequence: TGTGCCAGCAGCCAAGATAGGTCCCAGAGGTATGGCTACACCTTC.

The genes are TRBV10-2 and TRBJ2-7, with a tentative D call TRBD1 (6 bases). The CDR3 runs 12 residues. Trimming stripped 4 bases from V and 3 bases from J, with 7 bases between. The germline CDR1 and CDR2 sequences are WSHSY and SAAADI. CDR3 nucleotide sequence: TGCGCCAGCAGTGGGACAGACTACGAGCAGTACTTC. Translating it yields CASSGTDYEQYF.

This chain joins TRBV27 and TRBJ1-6; the D gene is possibly TRBD1 (6 bases). This CDR3 has 14 amino acids. Germline V gives CDR1 MNHEY, CDR2 SMNVEV (reference sequence). V lost 3 bases and J 4 bases, leaving 7 bases between the germline ends. The CDR3 loop reads CASSLGHYNSPLHF. The DNA for the CDR3 is TGTGCCAGCAGTTTGGGACATTATAATTCACCCCTCCACTTT.

The chain has TRBV9 and TRBJ2-2, with 10 bases lining up with TRBD2. V was pared by 3 bases and J by 2 bases, with 1 base of the junction left unmatched. Germline assignment: CDR1 SGDLS and CDR2 YYNGEE. CDR3 length equals 15 residues. DNA of the CDR3: TGTGCCAGCAGCGCTAGCGGGAGAAACACCGGGGAGCTGTTTTTT. Protein: CASSASGRNTGELFF.

The chain carries TRBV28 and TRBJ1-1; TRBD1 might be the D (5 bases). Trimming shortened V by 4 bases and J by 0 bases, and 15 bases separated the two germline ends. This CDR3 has 16 residues. CDR1 and CDR2 (germline): MDHEN, SYDVKM. The CDR3 is CASSSGVRTLNTEAFF. CDR3 nucleotides: TGTGCCAGCAGTTCGGGGGTTAGGACTCTGAACACTGAAGCTTTCTTT.

The CDR3 is CASSPGFVEKDTQYF. The CDR3 nucleotides are TGTGCCAGCAGTCCGGGGTTTGTCGAGAAAGATACGCAGTATTTT. This chain connects TRBV27 to TRBJ2-3; the D gene is possibly TRBD2 (5 bases). The CDR3 length is 15 residues. V lost 5 bases, J lost 5 bases, and 17 bases lay in between. Germline V gene sequence: CDR1 MNHEY, CDR2 SMNVEV (reference sequence).

The chain recombines TRBV5-1 with TRBJ1-3, with D uncertain. V was cut by 4 bases and J by 0 bases, with 5 bases left in between. CDR3 length: 13 residues. Per the germline V gene, CDR1 is SGHRS and CDR2 is YFSETQ. Written as DNA, the CDR3 is TGCGCCAGCAGCGACACCTCTGGAAACACCATATATTTT. Translation: CASSDTSGNTIYF.

The gene calls are TRBV5-5 and TRBJ1-5; maybe TRBD1 (6 bases). CDR1 and CDR2 (germline): SGHKS, YYEKEE (reference sequence). Trimming took 2 bases from V and 1 from J, leaving 7 bases between them. CDR3 size: 14 residues. CDR3 region: CASSFRGSNQPQHF. CDR3 DNA sequence: TGTGCCAGCAGCTTCAGGGGAAGCAATCAGCCCCAGCATTTT.

This clone was recorded a few times. The chain recombines TRBV18 with TRBJ2-7; TRBD1 matches 7 bases. In germline, CDR1 is KGHSH, CDR2 LQKENI. This CDR3 comprises 14 residues. The V gene end was trimmed by 4 bases and the J gene end by 3 bases; junction bases not matched to a gene: 6. The CDR3 coding sequence is TGTGCCAGCTCACAACTGACAGGGAACTACGAGCAGTACTTC. Translation: CASSQLTGNYEQYF.

The rearrangement joins TRBV28 to TRBJ1-2; perhaps TRBD1 as D (6 bases). Trimming cost V 4 bases and J 8 bases, with 17 bases left between them. The germline V gene encodes CDR1 MDHEN and CDR2 SYDVKM. The CDR3 runs 14 residues. The CDR3 region has the DNA TGTGCCAGCAGTTCCCCCGAGGGGGGGGCCGGCTACACCTTC. This gives the protein CASSSPEGGAGYTF.

The chain employs TRBV5-1 and TRBJ2-2, with 7 bases fitting TRBD1. The V gene end was trimmed by 5 bases and the J gene end by 4 bases; junction bases not matched to a gene: 8. In germline, CDR1 is SGHRS, CDR2 YFSETQ. There are 15 residues in the CDR3. The CDR3 loop reads CASRWDSSSTGELFF. The CDR3 DNA sequence: TGCGCCAGCAGATGGGACAGCTCGAGCACCGGGGAGCTGTTTTTT.

The CDR3 reads CASSSGQGLGEQYF. The DNA for the CDR3 is TGTGCCAGCAGCTCGGGACAGGGTTTAGGGGAGCAGTACTTC. The chain couples TRBV7-6 to TRBJ2-7; 9 bases match TRBD1. Germline V gene data show CDR1 as SGHVS and CDR2 as FNYEAQ. V was clipped by 4 bases and J by 7 bases; unmatched bases: 8. This CDR3 is 14 amino acids long.